This note documents a single TCR beta chain sequence. The CDR3 extends over 11 amino acids. Germline V gene lookup returns CDR1 MDHEN and CDR2 SYDVKM. The V end was cut by 7 bases, the J end by 6 bases, with 10 bases between. The entry originates in a study of technical replicates of blood from several donors. Assay: immunoSEQ multiplex PCR; the TCRdb copy retains only in-frame clones and omits some. The data show over 85,000 clones, with about 96% seen just once and about 0.39% held by the top ten. The source is a human donor in good health. The chain recombines TRBV28 with TRBJ2-7; perhaps TRBD2 as D (5 bases). Sequenced material: T cells isolated from PBMCs. DNA of the CDR3: TGTGCCAGCACCTCCGGGGTCGAGCAGTACTTC. Its translation: CASTSGVEQYF.